Below are 9 T cell receptor beta chains sequenced from a single sample in a study of monozygotic twins with inflammatory bowel disease. TCRdb re-analyzed the 5' RACE reads; it lists each CDR3 protein once, without DNA. This sample contains about 300,000 distinct CDR3 sequences. Sequencing was performed on blood. The source of these receptors is a human donor with ulcerative colitis or Crohn's disease, or a healthy co-twin of an affected twin (not recorded which).

J is TRBJ2-7 and V is TRBV15. CDR1 is LNHNV, CDR2 YYDKDF, per germline (reference sequence). The CDR3 runs to 13 residues. The CDR3 sequence is CATSRGSGYEQYF.

This chain uses TRBV27 with TRBJ1-1; TCRdb indicates TRBD1, and absent DNA this call remains unverified. This CDR3 comprises 14 residues. Germline assignment: CDR1 MNHEY and CDR2 SMNVEV (reference sequence). This chain's CDR3 is CASSHPGQGFGAFF.

This chain joins TRBV20-1 and TRBJ2-5; TCRdb's D call, TRBD1, is unchecked because there is no DNA. The CDR3 is 17 amino acids. Germline lookup yields CDR1 DFQATT and CDR2 SNEGSKA (reference sequence). CDR3 loop: CSASMTRQGTLRETQYF.

This CDR3 reads CSAVEDRGSGNTIYF. J is TRBJ1-3 and V is TRBV20-1; absent DNA, TCRdb's TRBD1 call cannot be checked. CDR1 is DFQATT and CDR2 is SNEGSKA in the germline V gene (reference sequence). The CDR3 runs to 15 residues.

The chain couples TRBV7-2 to TRBJ2-7; absent DNA, TCRdb's TRBD1 call cannot be checked. There are 15 residues in the CDR3. Germline V gene data show CDR1 as SGHTA and CDR2 as FQGNSA. The CDR3: CASSWTPGPDYEQYF.

The chain combines TRBV24-1 with TRBJ2-1. Germline CDR1 reads KGHDR; CDR2 reads SFDVKD. The CDR3 spans 16 residues. CDR3 residues: CATSDLSGGTYNEQFF.

The V gene is TRBV24-1, the J gene TRBJ2-1; the TRBD2 assignment by TCRdb is unverifiable without DNA. The CDR3 covers 13 residues. The V gene's germline CDR1 is KGHDR and CDR2 SFDVKD. The CDR3 sequence is CATPGCVHNEQFF.

The chain employs TRBV6-2 or TRBV6-3 and TRBJ1-1; TCRdb indicates TRBD1, and absent DNA this call remains unverified. CDR1 is MNHEY and CDR2 is SVGEGT in the germline V gene. There are 14 residues in the CDR3. The CDR3 is CASSDQGRWTEAFF.

This sequence joins TRBV7-2 and TRBJ2-1; TCRdb outputs TRBD1, but without DNA this stays unchecked. The CDR3 is 16 amino acids. Germline CDR1 reads SGHTA; CDR2 reads FQGNSA. CDR3 sequence: CASSAGWDRDHNEQFF.